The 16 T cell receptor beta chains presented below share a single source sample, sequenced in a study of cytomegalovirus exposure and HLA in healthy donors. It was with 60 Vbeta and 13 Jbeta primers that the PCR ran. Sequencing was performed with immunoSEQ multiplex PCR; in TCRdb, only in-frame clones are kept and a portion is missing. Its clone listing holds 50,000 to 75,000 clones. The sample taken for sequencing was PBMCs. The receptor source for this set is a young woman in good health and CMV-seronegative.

CDR3 bases: TGCGCCAGCAGCTGGGGGCCAGCGGGGGAGCAGTACTTC. It translates to CASSWGPAGEQYF. This chain connects TRBV5-1 to TRBJ2-7; perhaps TRBD2 as D (7 bases). Trimming removed 3 bases from V and 7 bases from J, with 14 bases in between. This CDR3 is 13 amino acids long. Germline V lookup: CDR1 SGHRS, CDR2 YFSETQ.

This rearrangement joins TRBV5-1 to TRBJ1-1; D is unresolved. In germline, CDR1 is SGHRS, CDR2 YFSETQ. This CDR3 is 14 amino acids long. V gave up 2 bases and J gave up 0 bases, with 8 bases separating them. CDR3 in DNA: TGCGCCAGCAGCTTTGACTCGCTGAACACTGAAGCTTTCTTT. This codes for CASSFDSLNTEAFF.

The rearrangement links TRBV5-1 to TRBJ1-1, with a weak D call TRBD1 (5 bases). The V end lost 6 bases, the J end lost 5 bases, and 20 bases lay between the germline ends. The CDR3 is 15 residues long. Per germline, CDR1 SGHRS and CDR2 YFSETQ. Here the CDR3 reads CASTAWGGEGTEAFF. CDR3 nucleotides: TGCGCCAGCACCGCCTGGGGAGGGGAGGGGACTGAAGCTTTCTTT.

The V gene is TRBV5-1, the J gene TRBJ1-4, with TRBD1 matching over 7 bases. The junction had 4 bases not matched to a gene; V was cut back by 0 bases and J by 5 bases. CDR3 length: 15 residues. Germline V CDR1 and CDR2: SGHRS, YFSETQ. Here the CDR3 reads CASSLEQGQNEKLFF. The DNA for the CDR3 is TGCGCCAGCAGCTTGGAACAGGGGCAGAATGAAAAACTGTTTTTT.

In nucleotides, the CDR3 is TGTGCCAGCAGCCAAACGACAGGGACCCCATACGAGCAGTACTTC. It is translated as CASSQTTGTPYEQYF. The chain couples TRBV4-2 to TRBJ2-7, with 7 positions matching TRBD1. Germline CDR1 reads LGHNA; CDR2 reads YNFKEQ. V gave up 2 bases and J gave up 4 bases; unmatched junction bases: 8. This CDR3 contains 15 residues.

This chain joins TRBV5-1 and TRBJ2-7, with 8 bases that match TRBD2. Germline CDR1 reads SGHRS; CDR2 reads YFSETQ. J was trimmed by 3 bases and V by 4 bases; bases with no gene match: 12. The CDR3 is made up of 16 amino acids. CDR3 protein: CASSTQPAGVGYEQYF. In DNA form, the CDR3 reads TGCGCCAGCAGCACGCAACCAGCGGGGGTCGGCTACGAGCAGTACTTC.

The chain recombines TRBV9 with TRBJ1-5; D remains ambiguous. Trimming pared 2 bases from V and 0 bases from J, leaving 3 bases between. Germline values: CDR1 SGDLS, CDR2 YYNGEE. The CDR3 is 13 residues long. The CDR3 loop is CASSVSSNQPQHF. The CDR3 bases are TGTGCCAGCAGCGTGAGTAGCAATCAGCCCCAGCATTTT. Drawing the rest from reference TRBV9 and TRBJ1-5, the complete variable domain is DSGVTQTPKHLITATGQRVTLRCSPRSGDLSVYWYQQSLDQGLQFLIQYYNGEERAKGNILERFSAQQFPDLHSELNLSSLELGDSALYFCASSVSSNQPQHFGDGTRLSIL.

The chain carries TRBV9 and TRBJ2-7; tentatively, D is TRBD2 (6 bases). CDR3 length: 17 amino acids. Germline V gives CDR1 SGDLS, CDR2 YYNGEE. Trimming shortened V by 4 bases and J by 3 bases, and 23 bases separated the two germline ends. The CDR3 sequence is CASSPGGRERSLYEQYF. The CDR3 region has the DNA TGTGCCAGCAGCCCCGGCGGGCGGGAAAGGTCCCTCTACGAGCAGTACTTC.

CDR3 protein: CASREPGQGAYGYTF. The DNA for the CDR3 is TGCGCCAGCCGAGAACCGGGACAGGGGGCATATGGCTACACCTTC. This chain links TRBV5-1 with TRBJ1-2, with TRBD1 identical over 12 bases. The V gene end was trimmed by 7 bases and the J gene end by 5 bases; junction bases not matched to a gene: 9. This CDR3 is built from 15 residues. Germline V lookup: CDR1 SGHRS, CDR2 YFSETQ. The whole variable domain, filled in from reference TRBV5-1 and TRBJ1-2, reads KAGVTQTPRYLIKTRGQQVTLSCSPISGHRSVSWYQQTPGQGLQFLFEYFSETQRNKGNFPGRFSGRQFSNSRSEMNVSTLELGDSALYLCASREPGQGAYGYTFGSGTRLTVV.

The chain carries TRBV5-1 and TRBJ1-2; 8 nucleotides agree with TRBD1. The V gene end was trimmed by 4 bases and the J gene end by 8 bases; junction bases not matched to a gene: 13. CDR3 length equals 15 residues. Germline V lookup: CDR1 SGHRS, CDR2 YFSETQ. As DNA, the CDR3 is TGCGCCAGCAGCCCCGGGGACAGGAGTGGAGGAGGCTACACCTTC. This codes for CASSPGDRSGGGYTF.

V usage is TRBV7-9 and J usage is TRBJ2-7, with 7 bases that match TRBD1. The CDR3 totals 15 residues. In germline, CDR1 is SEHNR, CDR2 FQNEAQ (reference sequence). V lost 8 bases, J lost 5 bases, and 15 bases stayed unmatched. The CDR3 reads CASDPKGTAEDEQYF. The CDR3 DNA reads TGTGCCAGCGACCCTAAAGGGACAGCGGAGGACGAGCAGTACTTC.

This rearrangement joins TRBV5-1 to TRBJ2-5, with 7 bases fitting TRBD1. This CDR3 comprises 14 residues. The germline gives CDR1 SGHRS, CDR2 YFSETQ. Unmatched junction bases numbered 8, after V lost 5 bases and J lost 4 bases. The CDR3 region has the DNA TGCGCCAGCAGGTCACCACAGGGGTCAGAGACCCAGTACTTC. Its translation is CASRSPQGSETQYF.

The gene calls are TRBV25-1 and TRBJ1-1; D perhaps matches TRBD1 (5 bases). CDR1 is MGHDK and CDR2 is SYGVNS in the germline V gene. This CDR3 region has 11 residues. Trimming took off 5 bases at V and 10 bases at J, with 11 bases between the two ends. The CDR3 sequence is CASSLGQGAFF. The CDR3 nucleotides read TGTGCCAGCAGTCTCGGGCAGGGAGCTTTCTTT. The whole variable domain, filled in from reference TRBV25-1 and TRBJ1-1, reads EADIYQTPRYLVIGTGKKITLECSQTMGHDKMYWYQQDPGMELHLIHYSYGVNSTEKGDLSSESTVSRIRTEHFPLTLESARPSHTSQYLCASSLGQGAFFGQGTRLTVV.

For the CDR3, the DNA is TGTGCCAGTAGTTCCCGGAGGGACAGGGGAGGCTATGGCTACACCTTC. Its translation is CASSSRRDRGGYGYTF. This rearrangement joins TRBV19 to TRBJ1-2; 10 nucleotides agree with TRBD1. V lost 5 bases, J lost 4 bases, and 10 bases stayed unmatched. The CDR3 totals 16 residues. Per germline, CDR1 LNHDA and CDR2 SQIVND (reference sequence).

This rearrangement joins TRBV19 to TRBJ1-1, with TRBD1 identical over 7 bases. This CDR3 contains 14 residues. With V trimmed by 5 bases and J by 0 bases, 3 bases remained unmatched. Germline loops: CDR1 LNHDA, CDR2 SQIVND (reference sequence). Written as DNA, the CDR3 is TGTGCCAGTAGTGAGACAGGGTTGAACACTGAAGCTTTCTTT. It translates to CASSETGLNTEAFF.

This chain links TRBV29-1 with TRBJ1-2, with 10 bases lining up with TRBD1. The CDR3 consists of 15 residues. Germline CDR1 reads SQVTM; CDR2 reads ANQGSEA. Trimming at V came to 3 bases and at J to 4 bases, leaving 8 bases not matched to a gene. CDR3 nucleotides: TGCAGCGTTGAGGGTCCGACAGGGGGCAGCTATGGCTACACCTTC. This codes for CSVEGPTGGSYGYTF.